Listed below are T cell receptor beta chains from one sample, sequenced in a study of blood T cell repertoires in COVID-19. Libraries were prepared by immunoSEQ multiplex PCR; TCRdb keeps only in-frame clonotypes and omits some of them. The sample consists of about 250,000 clones, around four fifths of them appearing once. The sequenced sample consisted of peripheral blood. These receptors were taken from a woman in her thirties or forties with active or convalescent COVID-19. Both conserved end residues are part of each CDR3.

j_gene	v_gene	CDR3aa
TRBJ2-1	TRBV11-3	CASSTLSSSSEQFF
TRBJ2-1	TRBV7-8	CASSLFGGAYNEQFF
TRBJ1-1	TRBV27	CASRDRARTEAFF
TRBJ2-3	TRBV11-2	CASSPQGINTDTQYF
TRBJ2-3	TRBV29-1	CSVLGTGGDTQYF
TRBJ1-1	TRBV29-1	CSALLILGGEAFF
TRBJ2-7	TRBV19	CASKQGENSYEQYF
TRBJ1-1	TRBV19	CASSMVPGNTEAFF
TRBJ1-1	TRBV19	CASSIIWPPEAFF
TRBJ2-2	TRBV10-3	CAISEVTSGAGELFF
TRBJ2-1	TRBV28	CASSLPGGEYNEQFF
TRBJ1-2	TRBV7-2	CASSGGKENYGYTF
TRBJ1-1	TRBV13	CASSLPGGDTEAFF
TRBJ2-1	TRBV28	CASRTGLGLFEQFF
TRBJ1-2	TRBV3-1/TRBV3-2	CASSQDNDRTGIGGYTF
TRBJ2-2	TRBV10-3	CALSESGGGSLNTGELFF
TRBJ1-3	TRBV27	CASSSGTGGTIYF
TRBJ1-2	TRBV25-1	CASSDGGFYGYTF
TRBJ2-5	TRBV12-3/TRBV12-4	CASSPQGRQTQYF
TRBJ1-2	TRBV30	CAWSGGDSYGYTF
TRBJ2-2	TRBV5-1	CASSSRTGDTGELFF
TRBJ1-1	TRBV18	CASSPRGGRNTEAFF
TRBJ2-2	TRBV6-5	CASRREGAGELFF